One and the same sample provided the 32 T cell receptor beta chains below, sequenced in a study of identical twins. MiXCR, run by TCRdb on the 5' RACE reads, gives a single entry per CDR3 protein. The table has roughly 250,000 distinct CDR3 sequences, about 14% seen once; the top ten hold around 8.9%. Sample: memory (CD45RO+) T cells sorted from blood. These receptors were obtained from a woman aged 18-35 years in good health.

This clonotype was detected a few times. This chain uses TRBV30 with TRBJ2-5, with 7 nucleotides matching TRBD1. The CDR3 runs to 14 residues. Germline V gene data show CDR1 as GTSNPN and CDR2 as SVGIG (reference sequence). V shed 5 bases, J shed 4 bases, and the junction held 10 bases outside the gene matches. DNA of the CDR3: TGTGCCTGGCAACAGGGGAGCGTTGGAGAGACCCAGTACTTC. This encodes CAWQQGSVGETQYF. Complete variable domain (other parts from reference TRBV30 and TRBJ2-5): SQTIHQWPATLVQPVGSPLSLECTVEGTSNPNLYWYRQAAGRGLQLLFYSVGIGQISSEVPQNLSASRPQDRQFILSSKKLLLSDSGFYLCAWQQGSVGETQYFGPGTRLLVL.

The CDR3 coding sequence is TGCGCCAGCAGCTTGGACCCGAACCCCACCTACGAGCAGTACTTC. Amino acid sequence: CASSLDPNPTYEQYF. The chain links TRBV5-1 to TRBJ2-7; D is uncertain. V was shortened by 0 bases and J by 2 bases, with 12 bases between the two germline ends. The CDR3 consists of 15 residues. Germline lookup yields CDR1 SGHRS and CDR2 YFSETQ.

This clonotype was detected a few times. The chain couples TRBV11-3 to TRBJ2-3; D remains ambiguous. CDR3 size: 13 residues. The germline V gene encodes CDR1 SGHNT and CDR2 YENEEA. Deletions cut 3 bases from V and 5 bases from J, with 9 bases between. The CDR3 DNA sequence: TGTGCCAGCAGCTTGGGAAGTCTAGATACGCAGTATTTT. Translation: CASSLGSLDTQYF.

This clonotype was recorded many times. The CDR3 here is CASSSGRESSYEQYF. The CDR3 DNA is TGTGCCAGCAGCTCCGGACGGGAAAGCTCCTACGAGCAGTACTTC. This chain connects TRBV7-9 to TRBJ2-7; TRBD2 is a possible D gene (5 bases). Germline assignment: CDR1 SEHNR and CDR2 FQNEAQ (reference sequence). Trimming pared 4 bases from V and 0 bases from J, leaving 13 bases between. The CDR3 runs to 15 residues.

The genes are TRBV6-1 and TRBJ2-1; 8 positions agree with TRBD2. The ends lost 10 bases at V and 6 bases at J; junction bases unmatched: 14. CDR1 and CDR2 from the germline V gene are MNHNS and SASEGT. The CDR3 loop spans 15 amino acids. The CDR3 loop reads CATTWGLVGVNEQFF. The CDR3 DNA is TGTGCCACCACCTGGGGACTAGTCGGCGTCAATGAGCAGTTCTTC.

The chain joins TRBV5-1 to TRBJ2-5; the D gene is possibly TRBD1 (6 bases). CDR3 length equals 13 residues. Per germline, CDR1 SGHRS and CDR2 YFSETQ. Trimming stripped 5 bases from V and 1 base from J, with 9 bases between. CDR3 DNA sequence: TGCGCCAGCAGAGCAGGGGTCCAAGAGACCCAGTACTTC. Amino acids: CASRAGVQETQYF.

The table lists this clonotype with a few counts. CDR3 protein: CASSSSGGSEQYF. CDR3 nucleotides: TGTGCCAGCAGCTCGTCGGGGGGATCCGAGCAGTACTTC. The rearrangement links TRBV7-9 to TRBJ2-7; TRBD2 agrees at 7 bases. Germline V gene sequence: CDR1 SEHNR, CDR2 FQNEAQ (reference sequence). After removal of 4 bases from V and 6 bases from J, the junction contained 6 bases not matched to a gene. The CDR3 runs to 13 residues.

Ten or more counts support this clonotype. J is TRBJ2-7 and V is TRBV12-3 or TRBV12-4, with D possibly being TRBD2 (6 bases). The V end was cut by 5 bases, the J end by 3 bases, with 8 bases between. The CDR3 covers 12 residues. CDR3 sequence: CASSRGGYEQYF. CDR3 coding DNA: TGTGCCAGCAGTCGGGGAGGCTACGAGCAGTACTTC.

This clonotype came up a few times. V gene TRBV6-1 combines with J gene TRBJ2-3, with D unclear. Trimming took off 6 bases at V and 2 bases at J, with 24 bases between the two ends. The germline gives CDR1 MNHNS, CDR2 SASEGT. This CDR3 region has 18 residues. The CDR3 region is CASRPGGGLPGNTDTQYF. CDR3 bases: TGTGCCAGCAGGCCCGGCGGTGGGCTCCCCGGCAACACAGATACGCAGTATTTT.

This sequence joins TRBV5-6 and TRBJ2-3; 8 nucleotides match TRBD2. V was pared by 1 base and J by 5 bases, with 15 bases of the junction left unmatched. CDR1 is SGHDT and CDR2 is YYEEEE in the germline V gene. The CDR3 runs to 18 residues. The CDR3 DNA follows: TGTGCCAGCAGCTTGCGCAGGGAAACCGGGGGGGCGATAGATACGCAGTATTTT. Translating gives CASSLRRETGGAIDTQYF.

This clonotype was observed a few times. This sequence joins TRBV5-4 and TRBJ2-1; D not resolved. The V end was cut by 5 bases, the J end by 6 bases, with 6 bases between. The CDR3 sequence is 11 residues long. Germline CDR1 reads SGHNT; CDR2 reads YYREEE (reference sequence). CDR3 nucleotide sequence: TGTGCCAGCAGATTATTCAATGAGCAGTTCTTC. Protein: CASRLFNEQFF.

Note on this clonotype: The junction shows a germline mismatch at one end, possibly a read error. The rearrangement joins TRBV20-1 to TRBJ2-5, with 12 positions matching TRBD2. CDR1 DFQATT and CDR2 SNEGSKA come from the germline V gene (reference sequence). The CDR3 totals 13 residues. CDR3: CSPSGGAKETQYF. CDR3 nucleotides: TGCAGTCCTAGCGGGGGGGCGAAGGAGACCCAGTACTTC.

This chain connects TRBV11-2 to TRBJ2-5, with 8 positions matching TRBD1. The CDR3 is 18 amino acids. After removal of 2 bases from V and 5 bases from J, the junction contained 16 bases not matched to a gene. Per the germline V gene, CDR1 is SGHAT and CDR2 is FQNNGV. The CDR3 loop reads CASSLTRMGRGRDETQYF. The CDR3 region has the DNA TGTGCCAGCAGCTTAACCAGGATGGGCAGGGGGCGCGATGAGACCCAGTACTTC.

This clonotype was seen only a few times. The rearrangement uses TRBV5-1 and TRBJ2-2; D remains ambiguous. Germline V lookup: CDR1 SGHRS, CDR2 YFSETQ. The CDR3 consists of 13 residues. V lost 3 bases to trimming and J lost 7 bases, with 10 bases between them. As DNA, the CDR3 is TGCGCCAGCAGCTGGACCGCTAACGGGGAGCTGTTTTTT. Its protein product is CASSWTANGELFF. The whole variable domain, remainder taken from reference TRBV5-1 and TRBJ2-2, is KAGVTQTPRYLIKTRGQQVTLSCSPISGHRSVSWYQQTPGQGLQFLFEYFSETQRNKGNFPGRFSGRQFSNSRSEMNVSTLELGDSALYLCASSWTANGELFFGEGSRLTVL.

This clonotype was seen only a few times. The chain is built from TRBV5-6 and TRBJ2-4; D may match TRBD1 or TRBD2 (5 bases each). Germline V gene sequence: CDR1 SGHDT, CDR2 YYEEEE. Trimming pared 1 base from V and 0 bases from J, leaving 11 bases between. The CDR3 has 16 residues. The CDR3 bases are TGTGCCAGCAGCTTGATCGGGGACCTAGCCAAAAACATTCAGTACTTC. Protein: CASSLIGDLAKNIQYF. Full variable domain (missing parts from reference TRBV5-6 and TRBJ2-4): DAGVTQSPTHLIKTRGQQVTLRCSPKSGHDTVSWYQQALGQGPQFIFQYYEEEERQRGNFPDRFSGHQFPNYSSELNVNALLLGDSALYLCASSLIGDLAKNIQYFGAGTRLSVL.

Only a few counts were recorded for this clonotype. The chain combines TRBV12-3 or TRBV12-4 with TRBJ2-3; 9 bases match TRBD2. CDR3 length: 18 residues. Trimming at V came to 3 bases and at J to 0 bases, leaving 10 bases not matched to a gene. The CDR3 protein is CASSFEGLAFASTDTQYF. The CDR3 bases are TGTGCCAGCAGTTTCGAGGGACTAGCATTCGCTAGCACAGATACGCAGTATTTT.

This clonotype occurred many times. The DNA for the CDR3 is TGCGCCAGCAGCTCGTCAGGGAGCTATGGCTACACCTTC. It specifies CASSSSGSYGYTF. The chain carries TRBV5-1 and TRBJ1-2; D possibly corresponds to TRBD1 (5 bases). The CDR3 runs 13 residues. With 3 bases removed from V and 4 bases from J, the gap between germline ends came to 10 bases. The germline V gene encodes CDR1 SGHRS and CDR2 YFSETQ.

CDR3 protein: CATSEASDEQFF. CDR3 DNA: TGTGCCACCAGTGAGGCTAGCGATGAGCAGTTCTTC. This chain uses TRBV24-1 with TRBJ2-1, with D possibly TRBD2 on 6 matching bases. The V end lost 4 bases, the J end lost 8 bases, and 8 bases lay between the germline ends. The CDR3 has 12 amino acids. Germline V CDR1 and CDR2: KGHDR, SFDVKD.

The sample holds many counts of this clonotype. The genes are TRBV20-1 and TRBJ2-6, with unresolved D. The CDR3 spans 14 residues. V lost 5 bases, J lost 4 bases, and 12 bases lay in between. Germline CDR1 reads DFQATT; CDR2 reads SNEGSKA (reference sequence). The CDR3 DNA is TGCAGTGCTCCGGACGCCGAGGGGGCCAACGTCCTGACTTTC. It is translated as CSAPDAEGANVLTF.

This clonotype has at least ten counts. The junction differs from germline at one of its ends, possibly a read error. This sequence joins TRBV12-3 or TRBV12-4 and TRBJ2-1; maybe TRBD2 (5 bases). There are 13 residues in the CDR3. The CDR3 is CASSLESGLINAF. Here the CDR3 DNA reads TGTGCCAGCAGTTTAGAATCAGGACTCATAAATGCCTTC.

J is TRBJ1-5 and V is TRBV12-3 or TRBV12-4; no clear D gene. The ends were cut back, 5 bases at V and 5 bases at J, with 19 bases in the middle. This CDR3 comprises 16 residues. The CDR3 spells CASSIGGSLSDQPQHF. CDR3 in DNA: TGTGCCAGCAGTATAGGTGGGTCTCTAAGCGATCAGCCCCAGCATTTT.

The chain is built from TRBV29-1 and TRBJ1-2; tentatively, D is TRBD1 (5 bases). Germline V gives CDR1 SQVTM, CDR2 ANQGSEA. This CDR3 has 13 residues. The V and J ends lost 3 bases and 4 bases respectively, with 12 bases between them. CDR3 loop: CSVDGGGGYGYTF. As DNA, the CDR3 is TGCAGCGTTGATGGGGGGGGAGGCTATGGCTACACCTTC. The complete variable domain, with remaining parts taken from reference TRBV29-1 and TRBJ1-2, reads SAVISQKPSRDICQRGTSLTIQCQVDSQVTMMFWYRQQPGQSLTLIATANQGSEATYESGFVIDKFPISRPNLTFSTLTVSNMSPEDSSIYLCSVDGGGGYGYTFGSGTRLTVV.

This clonotype turned up a few times. V gene TRBV3-1 combines with J gene TRBJ2-1, with TRBD2 matching 11 bases. Germline V CDR1 and CDR2: LGHDT, YNNKEL (reference sequence). The V segment lost 3 bases and the J segment 9 bases; nucleotides outside the gene matches: 10. CDR3 length equals 16 residues. DNA for the CDR3: TGTGCCAGCAGCCAGATGACTAGCGGGATGGGGGGTGAGCAGTTCTTC. This gives the protein CASSQMTSGMGGEQFF.

Worth noting for this clonotype: At one boundary the junction diverges from the germline segment, which might be a read error. The chain uses TRBV4-2 and TRBJ1-5; D might be TRBD1 (5 bases). The CDR3 runs to 17 residues. Germline values: CDR1 LGHNA, CDR2 YNFKEQ. The CDR3 loop is CASSQGVGDLSNQPQHF. In DNA, the CDR3 is TGTGCCAGCAGCCAAGGGGTGGGGGACTTAAGCAACCAGCCCCAGCATTTT.

J is TRBJ2-3 and V is TRBV2; D remains ambiguous. Trimming cost V 6 bases and J 0 bases, with 13 bases left between them. This CDR3 contains 15 residues. From germline, CDR1 is SNHLY and CDR2 FYNNEI. Here the CDR3 DNA reads TGTGCCAGCAGCCCTACCGATACTAGCACAGATACGCAGTATTTT. It translates to CASSPTDTSTDTQYF.

This clonotype occurred a few times. The chain couples TRBV7-2 to TRBJ1-5; D unclear. From germline, CDR1 is SGHTA and CDR2 FQGNSA. V lost 4 bases and J 9 bases, leaving 13 bases between the germline ends. This CDR3 has 13 residues. This CDR3 is CASSSPTGRPQHF. The CDR3 DNA follows: TGTGCCAGCAGCTCCCCCACGGGGAGGCCCCAGCATTTT.

The chain recombines TRBV10-3 with TRBJ2-1; TRBD1 is a possible D gene (6 bases). The CDR3 extends over 13 amino acids. Between the trimmed V and J ends, which lost 2 bases and 6 bases, there was a span of 8 bases. Germline CDR1 is ENHRY and CDR2 is SYGVKD. The CDR3 protein is CAISEQGGNEQFF. The CDR3 DNA reads as TGTGCCATCAGTGAGCAAGGGGGCAATGAGCAGTTCTTC.

V usage is TRBV6-5 and J usage is TRBJ1-2, with a possible D match to TRBD1 (5 bases). CDR1 is MNHEY, CDR2 SVGAGI, per germline. The CDR3 is 14 residues long. V gave up 3 bases and J gave up 8 bases, with 16 bases separating them. In nucleotides, the CDR3 is TGTGCCAGCAGTTATCTCGGGGGGGAGTACGGCTACACCTTC. It yields the protein CASSYLGGEYGYTF.

This clonotype was counted ten times or more. The J gene is TRBJ2-1, the V gene TRBV5-1; D might be TRBD1 (7 bases). Germline CDR1 is SGHRS and CDR2 is YFSETQ. The CDR3 loop spans 14 amino acids. Trimming removed 6 bases at V and 0 bases at J, with 10 bases between. CDR3: CASMRDSSYNEQFF. CDR3 DNA: TGCGCCAGCATGCGGGACAGCTCCTACAATGAGCAGTTCTTC. The full variable domain, its missing parts supplied by reference TRBV5-1 and TRBJ2-1, is KAGVTQTPRYLIKTRGQQVTLSCSPISGHRSVSWYQQTPGQGLQFLFEYFSETQRNKGNFPGRFSGRQFSNSRSEMNVSTLELGDSALYLCASMRDSSYNEQFFGPGTRLTVL.

This chain links TRBV30 with TRBJ1-2; D perhaps matches TRBD1 (5 bases). Between the trimmed V and J ends, which lost 2 bases and 3 bases, there was a span of 16 bases. The CDR3 loop spans 15 amino acids. Per germline, CDR1 GTSNPN and CDR2 SVGIG (reference sequence). CDR3 amino acids: CAWSPGDGWDYGYTF. DNA for the CDR3: TGTGCCTGGAGTCCCGGGGACGGCTGGGACTATGGCTACACCTTC.

V and J are TRBV9 and TRBJ2-1, with D uncertain. Germline values: CDR1 SGDLS, CDR2 YYNGEE. V lost 0 bases and J 8 bases, leaving 9 bases between the germline ends. This CDR3 spans 13 amino acids. CDR3 in amino acids: CASSVGGPDEQFF. As DNA, the CDR3 is TGTGCCAGCAGCGTAGGAGGTCCCGATGAGCAGTTCTTC.

The gene calls are TRBV20-1 and TRBJ1-6; 7 bases agree with TRBD1. Germline V gene data show CDR1 as DFQATT and CDR2 as SNEGSKA (reference sequence). The V and J ends lost 1 base and 9 bases, in that order; junction bases with no gene match: 6. The CDR3 length is 14 residues. In DNA form, the CDR3 reads TGCAGTGCTAGAGTGGGAGGGGGCGGTTCACCCCTCCACTTT. It codes for CSARVGGGGSPLHF.